A selection of T cell receptor beta chains follows, all from one sample in a study of blood T cells in healthy people across ages. TCRdb processed the 5' RACE reads anew with MiXCR; each CDR3 protein has one entry. The data show around 1,800,000 distinct CDR3 sequences, about two fifths seen once. Sequences were obtained from blood. All receptors derive from a human donor in good health. Each CDR3 is given with its conserved first and last residue. A D gene is named only where the DNA matches it firmly. Size tells how often a clone was seen (once, few, many) or the class of an expanded clone, and some rows leave it out.

TRBJ2-7 | few | TRBV28 | TRBD2 | CASSLPTSGGTYEQYF | TGTGCCAGCAGTTTACCGACTAGCGGGGGCACCTACGAGCAGTACTTC
TRBJ2-5 | few | TRBV7-2 | TRBD2 | CASSRLSGGEETQYF | TGTGCCAGCAGCCGTCTTAGCGGGGGAGAAGAGACCCAGTACTTC
TRBJ2-1 | - | TRBV12-3/TRBV12-4 | - | CASSLSQESYEQFF | TGTGCCAGCAGTTTAAGTCAGGAGTCCTACGAGCAGTTCTTC
TRBJ2-5 | few | TRBV4-3 | - | CASSQDITTYQETQYF | TGCGCCAGCAGCCAAGATATTACAACGTACCAAGAGACCCAGTACTTC
TRBJ2-7 | few | TRBV20-1 | TRBD1 | CSARHRGSYEQYF | TGCAGTGCTCGACACAGGGGTTCCTACGAGCAGTACTTC
TRBJ1-4 | few | TRBV28 | TRBD1 | CASSPPDRDNEKLFF | TGTGCCAGCAGCCCCCCGGACAGGGATAATGAAAAACTGTTTTTT
TRBJ2-7 | many | TRBV20-1 | - | CSARGMAYEQYF | TGCAGTGCTAGAGGTATGGCCTACGAGCAGTACTTC
TRBJ2-7 | few | TRBV7-9 | - | CASSGIGEQYF | TGTGCCAGCAGCGGAATAGGGGAGCAGTACTTC
TRBJ2-5 | - | TRBV7-3 | - | CASSLQGRGGRHPRETQYF | TGTGCCAGCAGCCTTCAGGGGAGAGGGGGACGGCATCCCCGAGAGACCCAGTACTTC
TRBJ2-7 | - | TRBV10-3 | - | CAISEEKESYEQYF | TGTGCCATCAGTGAGGAAAAGGAATCGTACGAGCAGTACTTC
TRBJ1-2 | - | TRBV29-1 | - | CSVEMVYGYTF | TGCAGCGTTGAGATGGTATATGGCTACACCTTC
TRBJ1-2 | - | TRBV14 | - | CASSQGDTVVYGYTF | TGTGCCAGCAGCCAAGGTGACACAGTCGTCTATGGCTACACCTTC
TRBJ2-5 | few | TRBV7-7 | TRBD1 | CASSFEGAPQETQYF | TGTGCTAGCAGCTTCGAGGGGGCGCCCCAAGAGACCCAGTACTTC
TRBJ1-5 | few | TRBV7-2 | - | CASSFRMEQPQHF | TGTGCCAGCAGCTTTCGGATGGAGCAGCCCCAGCATTTT
TRBJ2-7 | few | TRBV20-1 | - | CSALQTLGTSYEQYF | TGCAGTGCTCTACAGACGCTAGGGACCTCCTACGAGCAGTACTTC
TRBJ2-7 | - | TRBV13 | TRBD1 | CASSPMGQKGYEQYF | TGTGCCAGCAGCCCGATGGGACAGAAAGGCTACGAGCAGTACTTC
TRBJ1-4 | few | TRBV12-3/TRBV12-4 | - | CASTGGHDKKLFF | TGTGCCAGCACCGGGGGGCATGATAAAAAACTGTTTTTT
TRBJ1-1 | - | TRBV3-1 | - | CASSQDVAAGYGEQGEAFF | TGTGCCAGCAGCCAAGATGTTGCGGCTGGCTATGGGGAACAAGGTGAAGCTTTCTTT
TRBJ2-1 | - | TRBV29-1 | TRBD1 | CSALYGTVGYEQFF | TGCAGCGCCTTATACGGGACAGTGGGCTACGAGCAGTTCTTC
TRBJ1-2 | - | TRBV2 | - | CASMDDNYGYTF | TGTGCCAGCATGGACGATAACTATGGCTACACCTTC
TRBJ2-7 | - | TRBV2 | - | CANSPRGGRYEQYF | TGTGCCAACAGCCCCAGGGGGGGTCGGTACGAGCAGTACTTC
TRBJ2-7 | - | TRBV2 | - | CASSTGLPGAIEQYF | TGTGCCAGCAGTACGGGACTCCCGGGAGCCATCGAGCAGTACTTC
TRBJ1-5 | few | TRBV7-8 | - | CASSLGYPGSRQPQHF | TGTGCCAGCAGCTTAGGTTACCCAGGGTCCCGGCAGCCCCAGCATTTT
TRBJ2-3 | - | TRBV2 | - | CASSPGPTDAQYF | TGTGCCAGCAGTCCCGGGCCTACAGATGCGCAGTATTTT
TRBJ2-5 | - | TRBV10-3 | - | CAISETQETQYF | TGTGCCATCAGTGAGACACAAGAGACCCAGTACTTC
TRBJ1-1 | - | TRBV20-1 | TRBD1 | CSASRGPNTEAFF | TGCAGTGCTAGTAGGGGGCCGAACACTGAAGCTTTCTTT
TRBJ1-4 | - | TRBV7-9 | TRBD1 | CASSPDMTGGIQKLFF | TGTGCCAGCAGCCCCGACATGACAGGGGGCATTCAAAAACTGTTTTTT
TRBJ2-1 | - | TRBV12-3/TRBV12-4 | TRBD2 | CASSSRGSSGWNEQFF | TGTGCCAGCAGCTCCCGTGGGTCTAGCGGTTGGAATGAGCAGTTCTTC
TRBJ2-7 | - | TRBV5-1 | - | CASSWTTGDYEQYF | TGCGCCAGCAGCTGGACTACAGGGGACTACGAGCAGTACTTC
TRBJ1-1 | - | TRBV28 | - | CASLLSPMNTEAFF | TGTGCCAGCCTACTTTCCCCTATGAACACTGAAGCTTTCTTT
TRBJ1-1 | few | TRBV20-1 | TRBD1 | CSARGTGGAIEAFF | TGCAGTGCTAGAGGTACAGGGGGCGCGATTGAAGCTTTCTTT
TRBJ2-3 | - | TRBV11-3 | TRBD1 | CASSFSQGVPDTRYF | TGTGCCAGCAGCTTTAGTCAGGGGGTCCCAGATACGCGGTATTTT
TRBJ2-1 | few | TRBV27 | TRBD1 | CASSPTLGGTGVQFF | TGTGCCAGCAGCCCTACCCTTGGAGGGACAGGAGTGCAGTTCTTC
TRBJ2-7 | - | TRBV4-1 | - | CASSQLAKNYEQYF | TGCGCCAGCAGCCAATTGGCCAAAAACTACGAGCAGTACTTC
TRBJ1-1 | - | TRBV12-3/TRBV12-4 | - | CASSLSLVTEAFF | TGTGCCAGCAGTTTAAGTCTGGTCACTGAAGCTTTCTTT
TRBJ1-6 | - | TRBV12-3/TRBV12-4 | - | CASSPPGLSKGSPLHF | TGTGCCAGCAGTCCACCGGGACTCTCAAAGGGTTCACCCCTCCACTTT
TRBJ2-1 | - | TRBV10-3 | - | CAISGGTGLALGYNEQFF | TGTGCCATCAGTGGGGGAACGGGACTCGCCTTGGGATACAATGAGCAGTTCTTC
TRBJ2-3 | - | TRBV6-5 | TRBD2 | CAMNVSGGHLGTQYF | TGTGCCATGAACGTAAGCGGGGGACACTTGGGTACGCAGTATTTT
TRBJ2-1 | many | TRBV29-1 | - | CSVEPTGDEQFF | TGCAGCGTTGAACCAACCGGGGATGAGCAGTTCTTC
TRBJ1-2 | few | TRBV29-1 | - | CSVLARQNYGYTF | TGCAGCGTTCTCGCCCGGCAGAACTATGGCTACACCTTC
TRBJ1-1 | - | TRBV4-3 | - | CASSQDPGDTEAFF | TGCGCCAGCAGCCAAGATCCTGGAGACACTGAAGCTTTCTTT
TRBJ2-5 | - | TRBV20-1 | TRBD2 | CSASSSTSVKETQYF | TGCAGTGCTAGTTCGTCGACTAGCGTAAAAGAGACCCAGTACTTC
TRBJ1-4 | few | TRBV6-6 | - | CASSPDENEKLFF | TGTGCCAGCAGTCCGGATGAGAATGAAAAACTGTTTTTT
TRBJ2-7 | many | TRBV3-1 | TRBD2 | CASSQHGTTQEQYF | TGTGCCAGCAGCCAGCACGGGACTACCCAAGAGCAGTACTTC
TRBJ2-7 | many | TRBV29-1 | TRBD1 | CSVVRRTGYIYEQYF | TGCAGCGTTGTAAGAAGGACAGGGTATATCTACGAGCAGTACTTC
TRBJ2-5 | - | TRBV12-3/TRBV12-4 | - | CGSSLFGSGPETQYF | TGTGGCAGCAGTTTGTTTGGCTCCGGTCCGGAGACCCAGTACTTC
TRBJ2-1 | - | TRBV19 | - | CASSIRPNTLNEQFF | TGTGCCAGTAGTATCCGGCCGAATACTCTCAATGAGCAGTTCTTC
TRBJ1-6 | - | TRBV6-6 | - | CAIGQIYNSPLHF | TGTGCCATTGGGCAGATCTATAATTCACCCCTCCACTTT
TRBJ1-4 | few | TRBV20-1 | - | CSAREGLNEKLFF | TGCAGTGCCAGAGAGGGTCTTAATGAAAAACTGTTTTTT
TRBJ1-6 | few | TRBV6-1 | - | CASRTVHNSPLHF | TGTGCCAGCAGGACAGTCCATAATTCACCCCTCCACTTT
TRBJ2-7 | - | TRBV30 | - | CAWSAGVVGYEQYF | TGTGCCTGGAGTGCAGGGGTGGTAGGCTACGAGCAGTACTTC
TRBJ1-2 | - | TRBV29-1 | - | CSVEGRTGASNYGYTF | TGCAGCGTTGAAGGAAGGACGGGGGCGAGTAACTATGGCTACACCTTC
TRBJ2-3 | - | TRBV9 | - | CASSVGEGLGRGDTQYF | TGTGCCAGCAGCGTAGGAGAGGGCCTCGGAAGGGGAGATACGCAGTATTTT
TRBJ1-4 | once | TRBV7-8 | TRBD1 | CASSFFFGLGTENEKLFF | TGTGCCAGCAGCTTCTTTTTCGGGTTGGGGACAGAGAATGAAAAACTGTTTTTT
TRBJ1-5 | - | TRBV7-9 | - | CASSLAAPNQPQHF | TGTGCCAGCAGCTTAGCCGCCCCGAATCAGCCCCAGCATTTT
TRBJ2-1 | - | TRBV7-9 | TRBD1 | CALGAGGQHEQFF | TGTGCCCTTGGAGCAGGGGGCCAACATGAGCAGTTCTTC
TRBJ1-4 | - | TRBV11-1 | - | CASSSSDEATNEKLFF | TGTGCCAGCAGCTCTAGCGACGAAGCAACTAATGAAAAACTGTTTTTT
TRBJ1-1 | - | TRBV10-3 | TRBD1 | CAIRIDRAGANGNTEAFF | TGTGCCATCCGAATTGACAGGGCTGGGGCCAACGGGAACACTGAAGCTTTCTTT